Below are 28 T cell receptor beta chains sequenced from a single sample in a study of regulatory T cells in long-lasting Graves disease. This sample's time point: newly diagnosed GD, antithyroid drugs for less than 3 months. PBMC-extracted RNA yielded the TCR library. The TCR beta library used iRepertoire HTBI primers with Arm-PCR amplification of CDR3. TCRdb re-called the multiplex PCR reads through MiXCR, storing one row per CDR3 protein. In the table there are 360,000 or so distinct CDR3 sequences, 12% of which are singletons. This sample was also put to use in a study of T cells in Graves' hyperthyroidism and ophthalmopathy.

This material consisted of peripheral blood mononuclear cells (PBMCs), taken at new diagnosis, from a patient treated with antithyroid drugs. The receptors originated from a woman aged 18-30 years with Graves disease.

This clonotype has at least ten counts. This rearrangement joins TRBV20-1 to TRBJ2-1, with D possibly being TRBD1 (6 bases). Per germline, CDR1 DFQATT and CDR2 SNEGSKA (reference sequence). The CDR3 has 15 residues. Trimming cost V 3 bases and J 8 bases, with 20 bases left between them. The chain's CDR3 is CSARSPGRKGDEQFF. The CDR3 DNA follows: TGCAGTGCTAGGTCTCCGGGCCGTAAGGGGGATGAGCAGTTCTTC.

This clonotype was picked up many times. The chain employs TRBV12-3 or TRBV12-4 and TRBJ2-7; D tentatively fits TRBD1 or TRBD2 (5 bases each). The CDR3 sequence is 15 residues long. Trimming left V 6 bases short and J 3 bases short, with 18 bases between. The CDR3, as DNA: TGTGCCAGCAGCCAACAGTCGGGGCTTCTCTACGAGCAGTACTTC. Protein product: CASSQQSGLLYEQYF.

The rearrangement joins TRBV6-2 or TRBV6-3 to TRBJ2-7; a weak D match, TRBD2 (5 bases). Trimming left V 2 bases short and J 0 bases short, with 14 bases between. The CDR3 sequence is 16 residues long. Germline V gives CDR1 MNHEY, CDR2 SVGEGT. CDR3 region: CASSYPLAGSSYEQYF. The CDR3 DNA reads TGTGCCAGCAGTTACCCCCTAGCTGGGAGCTCCTACGAGCAGTACTTC.

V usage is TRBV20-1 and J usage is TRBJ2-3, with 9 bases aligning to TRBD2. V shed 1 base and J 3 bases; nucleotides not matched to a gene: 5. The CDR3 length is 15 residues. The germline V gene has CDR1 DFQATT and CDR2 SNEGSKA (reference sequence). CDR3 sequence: CSARAQRGVTDTQYF. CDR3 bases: TGCAGTGCTAGAGCCCAGCGGGGGGTAACAGATACGCAGTATTTT.

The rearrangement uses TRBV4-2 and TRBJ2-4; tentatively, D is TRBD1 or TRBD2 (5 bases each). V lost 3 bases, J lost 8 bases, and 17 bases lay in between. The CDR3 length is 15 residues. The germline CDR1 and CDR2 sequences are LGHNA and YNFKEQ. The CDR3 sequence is CASSQEAWGRDIQYF. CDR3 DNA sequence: TGTGCCAGCAGCCAGGAAGCCTGGGGGAGAGACATTCAGTACTTC.

CDR3 region: CASSSPGLNYGYTF. The CDR3 region has the DNA TGTGCCAGCAGCTCGCCGGGACTAAACTATGGCTACACCTTC. The chain carries TRBV7-2 and TRBJ1-2; D is possibly TRBD1 (5 bases). V was trimmed by 4 bases and J by 2 bases, leaving 11 bases between them. CDR3 length: 14 residues. Looked up from germline, CDR1 is SGHTA and CDR2 is FQGNSA.

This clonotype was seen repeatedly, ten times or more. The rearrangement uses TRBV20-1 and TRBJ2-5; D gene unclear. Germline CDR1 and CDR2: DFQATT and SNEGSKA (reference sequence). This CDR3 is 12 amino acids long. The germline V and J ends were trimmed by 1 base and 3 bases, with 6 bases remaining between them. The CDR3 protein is CSARADEETQYF. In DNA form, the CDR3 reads TGCAGTGCTAGAGCTGATGAAGAGACCCAGTACTTC.

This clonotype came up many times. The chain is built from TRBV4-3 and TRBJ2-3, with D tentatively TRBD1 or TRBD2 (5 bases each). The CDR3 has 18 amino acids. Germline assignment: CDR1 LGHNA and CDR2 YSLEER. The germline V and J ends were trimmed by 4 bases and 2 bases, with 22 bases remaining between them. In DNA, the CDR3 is TGCGCCAGCAGCCTCGTCCTTTCGGGGACGGAGTCCACAGATACGCAGTATTTT. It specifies CASSLVLSGTESTDTQYF.

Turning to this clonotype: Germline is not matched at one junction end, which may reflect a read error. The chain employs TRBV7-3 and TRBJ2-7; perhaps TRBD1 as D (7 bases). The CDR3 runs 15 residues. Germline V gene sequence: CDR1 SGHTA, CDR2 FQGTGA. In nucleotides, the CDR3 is TGCGCCAGCAGCTTGAGGCGGGACAGCTCCTACGAGCAGTACTTC. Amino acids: CASSLRRDSSYEQYF.

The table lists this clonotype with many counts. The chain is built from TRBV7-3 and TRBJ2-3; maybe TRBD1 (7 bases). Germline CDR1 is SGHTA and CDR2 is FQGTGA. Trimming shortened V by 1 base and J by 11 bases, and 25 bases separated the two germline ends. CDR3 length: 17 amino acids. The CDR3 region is CASSLSGDSTNDLGQYF. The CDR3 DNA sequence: TGTGCCAGCAGCTTAAGCGGGGACAGCACAAACGATCTGGGGCAGTATTTT.

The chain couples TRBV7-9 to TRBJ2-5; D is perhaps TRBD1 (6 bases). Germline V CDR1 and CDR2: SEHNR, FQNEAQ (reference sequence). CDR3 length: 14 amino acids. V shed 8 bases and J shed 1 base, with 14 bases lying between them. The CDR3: CASWTVRAQETQYF. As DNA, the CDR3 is TGTGCCAGCTGGACAGTGCGAGCCCAAGAGACCCAGTACTTC.

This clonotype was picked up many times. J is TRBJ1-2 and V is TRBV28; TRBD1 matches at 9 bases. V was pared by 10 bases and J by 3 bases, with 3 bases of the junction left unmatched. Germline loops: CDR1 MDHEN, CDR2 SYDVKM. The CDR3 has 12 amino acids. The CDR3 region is CAIRQGDYGYTF. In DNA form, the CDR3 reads TGTGCCATCAGACAGGGGGACTATGGCTACACCTTC.

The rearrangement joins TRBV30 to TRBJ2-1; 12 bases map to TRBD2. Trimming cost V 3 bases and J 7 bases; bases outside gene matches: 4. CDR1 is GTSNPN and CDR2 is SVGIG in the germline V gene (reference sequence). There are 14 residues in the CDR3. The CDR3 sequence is CAWRSSGGGNEQFF. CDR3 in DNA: TGTGCCTGGAGGTCTAGCGGGGGGGGAAATGAGCAGTTCTTC.

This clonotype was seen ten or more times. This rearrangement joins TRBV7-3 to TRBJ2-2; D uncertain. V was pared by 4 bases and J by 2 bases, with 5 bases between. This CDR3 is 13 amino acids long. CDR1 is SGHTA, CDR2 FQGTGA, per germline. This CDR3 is CASSSINTGELFF. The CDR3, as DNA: TGTGCCAGCAGCTCAATAAACACCGGGGAGCTGTTTTTT.

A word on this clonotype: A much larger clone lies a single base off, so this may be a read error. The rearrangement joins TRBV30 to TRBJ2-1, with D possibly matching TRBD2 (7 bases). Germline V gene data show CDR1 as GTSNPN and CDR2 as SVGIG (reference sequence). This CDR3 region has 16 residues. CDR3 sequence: CVWREGGTYYYNEQFF. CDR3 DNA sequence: TGTGTCTGGAGGGAGGGCGGGACATACTACTACAATGAGCAGTTCTTC.

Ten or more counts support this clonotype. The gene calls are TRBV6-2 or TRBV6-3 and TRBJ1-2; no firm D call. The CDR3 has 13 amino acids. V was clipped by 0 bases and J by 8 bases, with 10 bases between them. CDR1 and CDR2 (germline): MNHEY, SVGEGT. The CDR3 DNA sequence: TGTGCCAGCAGTTACTCTCGGAAAGCGGGCTACACCTTC. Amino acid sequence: CASSYSRKAGYTF.

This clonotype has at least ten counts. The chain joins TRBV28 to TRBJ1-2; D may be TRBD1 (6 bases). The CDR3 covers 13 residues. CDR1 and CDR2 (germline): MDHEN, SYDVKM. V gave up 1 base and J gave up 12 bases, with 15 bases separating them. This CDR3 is CASSLFGQREDTF. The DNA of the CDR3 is TGTGCCAGCAGTTTATTCGGACAGAGGGAAGACACCTTC.

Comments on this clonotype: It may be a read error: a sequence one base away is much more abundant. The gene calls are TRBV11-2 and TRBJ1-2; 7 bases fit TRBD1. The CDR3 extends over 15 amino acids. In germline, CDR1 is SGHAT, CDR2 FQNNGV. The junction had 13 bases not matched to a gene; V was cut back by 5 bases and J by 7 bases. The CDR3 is CASSPGGAQFLGYTF. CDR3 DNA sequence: TGTGCCAGCAGCCCAGGGGGGGCACAATTCCTTGGCTACACCTTC.

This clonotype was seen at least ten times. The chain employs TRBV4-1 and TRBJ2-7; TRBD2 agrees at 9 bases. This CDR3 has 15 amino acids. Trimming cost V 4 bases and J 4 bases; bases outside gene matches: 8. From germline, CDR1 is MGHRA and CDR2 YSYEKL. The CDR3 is CASSPDPTSGYEQYF. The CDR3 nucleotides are TGCGCCAGCAGCCCTGACCCGACTAGCGGTTACGAGCAGTACTTC.

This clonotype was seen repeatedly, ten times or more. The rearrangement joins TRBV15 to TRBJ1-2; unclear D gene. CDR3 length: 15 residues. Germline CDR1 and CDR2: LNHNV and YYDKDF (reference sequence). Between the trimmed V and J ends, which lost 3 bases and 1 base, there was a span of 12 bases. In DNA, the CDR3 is TGTGCCACCAGCAGCAACCGACCGGATAACTATGGCTACACCTTC. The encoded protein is CATSSNRPDNYGYTF.

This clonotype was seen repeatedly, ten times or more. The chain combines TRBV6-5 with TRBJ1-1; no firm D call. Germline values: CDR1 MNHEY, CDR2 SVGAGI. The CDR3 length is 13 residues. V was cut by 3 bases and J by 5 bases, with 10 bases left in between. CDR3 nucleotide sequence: TGTGCCAGCAGTTATACGGCGATTACTGAAGCTTTCTTT. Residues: CASSYTAITEAFF.

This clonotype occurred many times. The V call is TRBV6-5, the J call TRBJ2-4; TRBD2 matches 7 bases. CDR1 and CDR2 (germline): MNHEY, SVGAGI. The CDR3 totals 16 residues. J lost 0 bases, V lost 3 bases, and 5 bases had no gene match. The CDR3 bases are TGTGCCAGCAGTTATGCTCCGGGGGGAGCCAAAAACATTCAGTACTTC. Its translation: CASSYAPGGAKNIQYF.

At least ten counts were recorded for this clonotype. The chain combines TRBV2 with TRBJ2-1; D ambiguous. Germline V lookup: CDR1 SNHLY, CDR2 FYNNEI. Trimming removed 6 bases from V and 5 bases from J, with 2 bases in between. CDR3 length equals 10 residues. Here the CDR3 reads CASRNNEQFF. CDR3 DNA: TGTGCCAGCAGGAACAATGAGCAGTTCTTC.

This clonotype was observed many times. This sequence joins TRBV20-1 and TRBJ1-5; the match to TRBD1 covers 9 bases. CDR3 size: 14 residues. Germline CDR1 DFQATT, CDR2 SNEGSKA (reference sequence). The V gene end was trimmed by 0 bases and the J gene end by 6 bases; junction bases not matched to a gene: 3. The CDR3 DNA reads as TGCAGTGCTAGAGATGGGACAGGGACTCAGCCCCAGCATTTT. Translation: CSARDGTGTQPQHF.

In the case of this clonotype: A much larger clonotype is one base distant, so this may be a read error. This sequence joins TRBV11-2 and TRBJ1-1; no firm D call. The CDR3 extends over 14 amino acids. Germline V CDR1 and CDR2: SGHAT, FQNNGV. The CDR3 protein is CASSAWRENTEASF. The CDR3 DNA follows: TGTGCCAGCAGCGCCTGGCGAGAGAACACTGAAGCTTCCTTT. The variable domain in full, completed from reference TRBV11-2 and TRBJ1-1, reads EAGVAQSPRYKIIEKRQSVAFWCNPISGHATLYWYQQILGQGPKLLIQFQNNGVVDDSQLPKDRFSAERLKGVDSTLKIQPAKLEDSAVYLCASSAWRENTEASFGQGTRLTVV.

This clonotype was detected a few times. The DNA of the CDR3 is TGTGCCAGCAGCTACGACAGGGGGCTCTTGAACACTGAAGCTTTCTTT. Its protein is CASSYDRGLLNTEAFF. The chain couples TRBV12-3 or TRBV12-4 to TRBJ1-1; TRBD1 aligns across 10 bases. There are 16 residues in the CDR3. Trimming cost V 6 bases and J 0 bases; bases outside gene matches: 7.

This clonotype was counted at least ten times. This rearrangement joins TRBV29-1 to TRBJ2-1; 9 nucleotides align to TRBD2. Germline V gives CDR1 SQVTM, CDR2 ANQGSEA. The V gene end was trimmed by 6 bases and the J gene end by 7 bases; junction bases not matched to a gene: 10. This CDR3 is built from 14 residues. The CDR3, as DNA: TGCAGCGTCAGCATAGCGGGAGATTTGAATGAGCAGTTCTTC. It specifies CSVSIAGDLNEQFF.

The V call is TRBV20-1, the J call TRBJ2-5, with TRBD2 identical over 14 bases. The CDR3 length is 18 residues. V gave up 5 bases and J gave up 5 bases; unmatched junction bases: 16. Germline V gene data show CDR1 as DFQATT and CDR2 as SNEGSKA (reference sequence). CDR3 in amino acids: CSAAGLAGVIFQEETQYF. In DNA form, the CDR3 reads TGCAGTGCTGCGGGACTAGCGGGAGTTATTTTTCAGGAGGAGACCCAGTACTTC.